The clone carrying this TCR beta chain was observed a few times. No antigen is known for it. This record comes from a study of beta chain features in type 1 diabetes. Findings of the study overall: Type 1 diabetes patients had moderately but significantly shorter TCRB CDR3s in all four CD4+ subsets.

V lost 5 bases to trimming and J lost 6 bases; unmatched junction nucleotides: 3. Per germline, CDR1 LNHDA and CDR2 SQIVND (reference sequence). The CDR3 extends over 13 amino acids. Investigators reverse transcribed all isolated RNA, so they sequenced expressed TCRB transcripts. Sequenced by immunoSEQ multiplex PCR; TCRdb stores in-frame clones only, minus some. The data contain roughly 370,000 clones, 11% to 15% of them seen just once; the ten biggest clones take up roughly 0.033%. The receptor was derived from a man aged 25 to 40 in good health. The chain employs TRBV19 and TRBJ2-3, with TRBD2 identical over 9 bases. The source material was naive CD4+ T cells from blood. Here the CDR3 reads CASSLAGADTQYF. The DNA of the CDR3 is TGTGCCAGTAGTTTAGCGGGGGCGGATACGCAGTATTTT. The variable domain in full, completed from reference TRBV19 and TRBJ2-3, reads DGGITQSPKYLFRKEGQNVTLSCEQNLNHDAMYWYRQDPGQGLRLIYYSQIVNDFQKGDIAEGYSVSREKKESFPLTVTSAQKNPTAFYLCASSLAGADTQYFGPGTRLTVL.